This TCR beta chain comes out of a study of radiotherapy plus CTLA-4 blockade in lung cancer. At the level of the study: Disease control reached approximately 31%, with objective responses in approximately 17%.

Profiled with immunoSEQ multiplex PCR; TCRdb holds only in-frame clones, not every one. This table holds more than 55,000 clones, approximately 84% found once. Comment on this clone: The antigen remains unidentified.

Germline CDR1 is SNHLY and CDR2 is FYNNEI. V lost 4 bases, J lost 2 bases, and 4 bases stayed unmatched. CDR3 length: 15 amino acids. Overall study findings and caveats: Radiotherapy with ipilimumab was followed by blood expansion of tumor-derived clones. It was early blood T cell clone dynamics, with interferon-beta, that reportedly best predicted response.

Focal radiation was given together with CTLA-4 blockade (ipilimumab) to patients with chemo-refractory metastatic non-small-cell lung cancer. The chain combines TRBV2 with TRBJ2-3; 9 nucleotides agree with TRBD2. Material: peripheral blood, obtained from a patient treated with radiotherapy plus ipilimumab. The source of this sequence is a human donor with non-small cell lung cancer whose response to radiotherapy plus ipilimumab could not be evaluated. CDR3 DNA: TGTGCCAGCAGTGTTCTAGCGGGGATCACAGATACGCAGTATTTT. It codes for CASSVLAGITDTQYF.